This T cell receptor (beta chain) stems from a study of T cell changes during pregnancy in multiple sclerosis. Some clones are missing from TCRdb's copy, which holds only in-frame ones; the method was immunoSEQ multiplex PCR. The data hold approximately 37,000 clones, with roughly nine tenths observed a single time. V was shortened by 6 bases and J by 6 bases, with 12 bases between the two germline ends. CDR1 and CDR2 (germline): DFQATT, SNEGSKA (reference sequence). The CDR3 consists of 11 residues. Sequences were derived from CD4+ T cells from peripheral blood mononuclear cells, sampled before pregnancy. The V and J genes are TRBV20-1 and TRBJ2-7; no clear D gene. This clonotype was obtained from a female donor with multiple sclerosis, enrolled in a pregnancy study. CDR3 DNA sequence: TGCAGTGCCCCAAATGGGCTCGAGCAGTACTTC. This sequence encodes CSAPNGLEQYF.